The 8 T cell receptor beta chains presented below share a single source sample, sequenced in a study of regulatory T cells in long-lasting Graves disease. Arm-PCR of CDR3 regions with iRepertoire HTBI primers generated TCR beta libraries. Via MiXCR, TCRdb re-called the multiplex PCR reads, giving one row per CDR3 protein. The data hold fewer than 550,000 distinct CDR3 sequences, with roughly 15% observed a single time. The time point here: newly diagnosed GD, antithyroid drugs for less than 3 months. Construction of the TCR library relied on RNA isolated from PBMCs. This same sample was also part of a study on T cells in Graves' hyperthyroidism and ophthalmopathy.

The sample in question was peripheral blood mononuclear cells (PBMCs), obtained at new diagnosis, from a patient treated with antithyroid drugs. These receptors were obtained from a woman aged 18-35 years with Graves disease.

This clonotype was seen a few times. The chain couples TRBV7-2 to TRBJ2-1, with D maybe TRBD2 (7 bases). Germline CDR1 is SGHTA and CDR2 is FQGNSA. The V end lost 0 bases, the J end lost 0 bases, and 21 bases lay between the germline ends. This CDR3 is built from 20 residues. CDR3 amino acids: CASSLARRGASGSSYNEQFF. The CDR3 DNA sequence: TGTGCCAGCAGCTTAGCGCGGAGGGGGGCTAGCGGAAGCTCCTACAATGAGCAGTTCTTC.

Many counts were recorded for this clonotype. V is TRBV6-1 and J is TRBJ1-5; no firm D call. The CDR3 runs to 13 residues. Trimming took 0 bases from V and 6 from J, leaving 6 bases between them. CDR1 MNHNS and CDR2 SASEGT come from the germline V gene. The CDR3 DNA sequence: TGTGCCAGCAGTGAAGCCCCTACTCAGCCCCAGCATTTT. Translation gives CASSEAPTQPQHF.

The chain joins TRBV6-2 or TRBV6-3 to TRBJ1-2; D remains ambiguous. The V end lost 6 bases, the J end lost 7 bases, and 12 bases lay between the germline ends. CDR1 is MNHEY and CDR2 is SVGEGT in the germline V gene. There are 12 residues in the CDR3. The CDR3 region is CASSNSGFGYTF. In nucleotides, the CDR3 is TGTGCCAGCAGCAATTCGGGGTTTGGCTACACCTTC.

This chain links TRBV20-1 with TRBJ2-5; TRBD2 agrees at 11 bases. With 2 bases clipped from V and 1 base from J, the junction kept 9 bases outside the gene matches. This CDR3 comprises 17 residues. Germline loops: CDR1 DFQATT, CDR2 SNEGSKA (reference sequence). The chain's CDR3 is CSARPTLAGGLQETQYF. CDR3 DNA: TGCAGTGCTAGACCAACCTTAGCGGGAGGGCTCCAAGAGACCCAGTACTTC.

This chain joins TRBV7-3 and TRBJ2-7, with D maybe TRBD2 (6 bases). The CDR3 is made up of 14 amino acids. The germline gives CDR1 SGHTA, CDR2 FQGTGA. The V and J ends lost 2 bases and 6 bases respectively, with 14 bases between them. This CDR3 is CASSLVGRDSEQYF. The CDR3 DNA reads TGTGCCAGCAGCTTAGTTGGCAGGGACTCCGAGCAGTACTTC.

Worth noting for this clonotype: Relative to the germline gene, one junction end is altered; a read error may explain this. The rearrangement uses TRBV20-1 and TRBJ2-7; TRBD2 agrees at 11 bases. Per the germline V gene, CDR1 is DFQATT and CDR2 is SNEGSKA (reference sequence). The CDR3 loop spans 12 amino acids. Here the CDR3 reads CSASSGRVEQDF. The CDR3 DNA reads TGCAGTGCCAGTAGCGGGAGGGTCGAGCAGGACTTC.

The J gene is TRBJ1-4, the V gene TRBV19; TRBD1 is a possible D gene (6 bases). The CDR3 has 14 amino acids. Germline CDR1 LNHDA, CDR2 SQIVND (reference sequence). Trimming shortened V by 6 bases and J by 7 bases, and 15 bases separated the two germline ends. Here the CDR3 reads CASSPSGAGEKLFF. The DNA of the CDR3 is TGTGCCAGTAGCCCCTCGGGGGCAGGTGAAAAACTGTTTTTT.

This clonotype occurred many times. The gene calls are TRBV3-1 and TRBJ1-1; possibly TRBD1 for D (5 bases). The CDR3 loop spans 15 amino acids. The V and J ends lost 0 bases and 4 bases respectively, with 12 bases between them. Germline CDR1 is LGHDT and CDR2 is YNNKEL (reference sequence). DNA of the CDR3: TGTGCCAGCAGCCAAGACGGCCAGGGCATCACTGAAGCTTTCTTT. Amino acids: CASSQDGQGITEAFF.